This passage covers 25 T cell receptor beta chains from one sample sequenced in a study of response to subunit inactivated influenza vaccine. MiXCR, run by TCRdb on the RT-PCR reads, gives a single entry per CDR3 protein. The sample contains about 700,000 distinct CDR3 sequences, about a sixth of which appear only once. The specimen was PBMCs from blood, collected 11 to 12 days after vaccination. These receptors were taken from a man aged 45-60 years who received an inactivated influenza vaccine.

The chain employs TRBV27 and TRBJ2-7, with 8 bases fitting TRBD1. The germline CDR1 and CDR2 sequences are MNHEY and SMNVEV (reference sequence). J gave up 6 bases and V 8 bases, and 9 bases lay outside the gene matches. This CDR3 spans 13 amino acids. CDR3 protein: CASGKDRVGEQYF. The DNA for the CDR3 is TGTGCCAGCGGAAAGGACAGGGTCGGCGAGCAGTACTTC.

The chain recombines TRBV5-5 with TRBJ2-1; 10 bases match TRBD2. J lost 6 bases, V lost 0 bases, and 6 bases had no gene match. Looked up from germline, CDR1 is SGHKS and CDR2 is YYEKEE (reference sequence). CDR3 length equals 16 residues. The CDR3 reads CASSLGASGRPNEQFF. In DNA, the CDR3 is TGTGCCAGCAGCTTGGGCGCTAGCGGGAGACCCAATGAGCAGTTCTTC.

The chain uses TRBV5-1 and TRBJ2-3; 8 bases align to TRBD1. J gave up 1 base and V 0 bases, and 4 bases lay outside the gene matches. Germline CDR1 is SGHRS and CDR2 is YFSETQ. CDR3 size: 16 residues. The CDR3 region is CASSLGQGSRTDTQYF. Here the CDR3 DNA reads TGCGCCAGCAGCTTGGGACAGGGGAGCCGCACAGATACGCAGTATTTT.

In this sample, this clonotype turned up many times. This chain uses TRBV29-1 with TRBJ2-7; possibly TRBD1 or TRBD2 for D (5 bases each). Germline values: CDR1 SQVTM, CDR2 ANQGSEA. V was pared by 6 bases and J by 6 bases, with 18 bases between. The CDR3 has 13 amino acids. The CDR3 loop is CSVSDGAGFEQYF. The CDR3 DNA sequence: TGCAGCGTCTCGGACGGGGCAGGTTTCGAGCAGTACTTC.

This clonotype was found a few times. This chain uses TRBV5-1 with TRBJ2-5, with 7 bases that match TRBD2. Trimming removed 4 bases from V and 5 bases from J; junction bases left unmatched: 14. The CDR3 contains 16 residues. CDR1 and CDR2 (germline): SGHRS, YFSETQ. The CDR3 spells CASSPGTILGEETQYF. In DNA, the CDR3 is TGCGCCAGCAGCCCTGGGACTATCCTCGGCGAGGAGACCCAGTACTTC.

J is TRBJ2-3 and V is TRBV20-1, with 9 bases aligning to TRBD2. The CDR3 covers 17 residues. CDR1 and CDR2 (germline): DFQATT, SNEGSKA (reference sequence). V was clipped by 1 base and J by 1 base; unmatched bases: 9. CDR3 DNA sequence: TGCAGTGCTAGAGTCTTCGCGGGGGGGCTGCGCACAGATACGCAGTATTTT. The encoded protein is CSARVFAGGLRTDTQYF.

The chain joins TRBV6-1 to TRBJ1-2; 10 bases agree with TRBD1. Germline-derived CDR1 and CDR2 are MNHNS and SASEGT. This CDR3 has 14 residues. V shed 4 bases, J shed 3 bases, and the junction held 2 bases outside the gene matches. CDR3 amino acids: CASSVGQGHYGYTF. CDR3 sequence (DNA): TGTGCCAGCAGTGTGGGACAGGGGCACTATGGCTACACCTTC.

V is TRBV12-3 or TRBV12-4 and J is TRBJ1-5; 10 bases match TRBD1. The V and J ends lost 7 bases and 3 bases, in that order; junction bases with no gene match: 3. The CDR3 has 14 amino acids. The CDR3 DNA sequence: TGTGCCAGCACCGACAGGGGGCCCAATCAGCCCCAGCATTTT. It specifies CASTDRGPNQPQHF.

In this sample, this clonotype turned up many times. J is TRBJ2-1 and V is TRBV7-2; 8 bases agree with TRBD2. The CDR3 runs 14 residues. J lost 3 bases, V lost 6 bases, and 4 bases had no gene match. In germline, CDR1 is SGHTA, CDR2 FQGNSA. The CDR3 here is CASSERGFYNEQFF. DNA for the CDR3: TGTGCCAGCAGTGAGCGGGGGTTCTACAATGAGCAGTTCTTC.

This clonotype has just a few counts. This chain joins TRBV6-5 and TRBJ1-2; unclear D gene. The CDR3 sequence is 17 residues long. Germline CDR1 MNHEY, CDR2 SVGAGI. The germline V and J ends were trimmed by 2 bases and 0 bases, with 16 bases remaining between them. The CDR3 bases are TGTGCCAGCAGTTACCCGATCCAGATGGGGTCTAACTATGGCTACACCTTC. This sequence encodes CASSYPIQMGSNYGYTF.

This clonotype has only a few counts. CDR3 sequence: CAISLRATTDTQYF. The CDR3 DNA follows: TGTGCCATCAGCCTTAGAGCTACCACAGATACGCAGTATTTT. The chain couples TRBV10-3 to TRBJ2-3; D unresolved. The CDR3 consists of 14 residues. Germline values: CDR1 ENHRY, CDR2 SYGVKD. V dropped 6 bases and J dropped 2 bases, with 12 bases sitting between them.

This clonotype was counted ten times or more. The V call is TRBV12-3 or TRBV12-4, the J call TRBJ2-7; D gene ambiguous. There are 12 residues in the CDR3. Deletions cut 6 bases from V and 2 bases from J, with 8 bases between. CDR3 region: CASSPTAYEQYF. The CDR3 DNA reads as TGTGCCAGCAGCCCAACAGCCTACGAGCAGTACTTC.

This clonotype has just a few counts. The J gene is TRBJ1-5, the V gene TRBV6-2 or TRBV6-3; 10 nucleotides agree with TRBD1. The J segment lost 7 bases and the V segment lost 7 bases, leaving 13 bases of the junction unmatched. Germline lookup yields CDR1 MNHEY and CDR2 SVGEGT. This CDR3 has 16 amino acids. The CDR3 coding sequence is TGTGCCAGCACCTCGGACCGACAGGGGGCGAAGCAGCCCCAGCATTTT. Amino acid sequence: CASTSDRQGAKQPQHF.

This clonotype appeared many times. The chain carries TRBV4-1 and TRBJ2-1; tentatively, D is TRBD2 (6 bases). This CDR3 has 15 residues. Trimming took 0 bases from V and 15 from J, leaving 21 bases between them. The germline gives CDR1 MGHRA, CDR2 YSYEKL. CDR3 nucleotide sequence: TGCGCCAGCAGCCAAGATTTACTCTTAGTGCGGGGTCTGTTCTTC. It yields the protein CASSQDLLLVRGLFF.

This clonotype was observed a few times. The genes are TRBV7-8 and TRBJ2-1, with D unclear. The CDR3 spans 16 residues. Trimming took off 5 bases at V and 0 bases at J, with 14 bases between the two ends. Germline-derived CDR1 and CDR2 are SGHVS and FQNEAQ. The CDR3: CASSRTLIRSYNEQFF. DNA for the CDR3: TGTGCCAGCAGCAGAACCCTTATACGCTCCTACAATGAGCAGTTCTTC.

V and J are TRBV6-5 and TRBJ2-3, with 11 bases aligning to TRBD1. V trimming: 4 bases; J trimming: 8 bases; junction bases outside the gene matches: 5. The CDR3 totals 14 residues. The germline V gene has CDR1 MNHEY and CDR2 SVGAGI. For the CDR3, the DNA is TGTGCCAGCAGTTCCGGGACAGGGGGATTTACGCAGTATTTT. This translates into CASSSGTGGFTQYF.

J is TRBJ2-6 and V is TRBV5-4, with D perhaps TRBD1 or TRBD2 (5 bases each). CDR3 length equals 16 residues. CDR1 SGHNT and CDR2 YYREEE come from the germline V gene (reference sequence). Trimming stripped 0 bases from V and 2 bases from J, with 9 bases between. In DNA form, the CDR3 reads TGTGCCAGCAGCTTGGCCTGGGGGACTGGGGCCAACGTCCTGACTTTC. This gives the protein CASSLAWGTGANVLTF. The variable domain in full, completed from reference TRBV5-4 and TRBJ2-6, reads ETGVTQSPTHLIKTRGQQVTLRCSSQSGHNTVSWYQQALGQGPQFIFQYYREEENGRGNFPPRFSGLQFPNYSSELNVNALELDDSALYLCASSLAWGTGANVLTFGAGSRLTVL.

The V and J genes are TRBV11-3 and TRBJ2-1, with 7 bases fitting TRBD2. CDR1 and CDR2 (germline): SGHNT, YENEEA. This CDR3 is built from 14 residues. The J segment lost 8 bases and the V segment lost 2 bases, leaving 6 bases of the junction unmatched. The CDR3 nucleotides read TGTGCCAGCAGCTTATCGGGGGGAGTGGATGAGCAGTTCTTC. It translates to CASSLSGGVDEQFF.

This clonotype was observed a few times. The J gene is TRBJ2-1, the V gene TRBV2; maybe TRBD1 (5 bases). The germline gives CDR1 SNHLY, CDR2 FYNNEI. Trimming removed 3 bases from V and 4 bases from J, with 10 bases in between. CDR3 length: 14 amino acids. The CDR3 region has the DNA TGTGCCAGCAGTGAGGGGCTACCTTACAATGAGCAGTTCTTC. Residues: CASSEGLPYNEQFF.

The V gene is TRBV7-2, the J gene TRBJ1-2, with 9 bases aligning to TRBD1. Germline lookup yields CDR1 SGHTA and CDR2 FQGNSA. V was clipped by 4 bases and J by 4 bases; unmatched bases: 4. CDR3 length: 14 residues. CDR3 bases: TGTGCCAGCAGCTCCGGGACAGGGTCCTATGGCTACACCTTC. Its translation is CASSSGTGSYGYTF. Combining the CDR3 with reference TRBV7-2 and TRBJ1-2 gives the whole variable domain GAGVSQSPSNKVTEKGKDVELRCDPISGHTALYWYRQSLGQGLEFLIYFQGNSAPDKSGLPSDRFSAERTGGSVSTLTIQRTQQEDSAVYLCASSSGTGSYGYTFGSGTRLTVV.

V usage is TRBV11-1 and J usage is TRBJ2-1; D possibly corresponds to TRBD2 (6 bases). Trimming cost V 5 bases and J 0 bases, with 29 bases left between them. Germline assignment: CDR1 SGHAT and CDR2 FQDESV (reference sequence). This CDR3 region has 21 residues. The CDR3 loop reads CASSPGADSAELASSYNEQFF. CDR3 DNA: TGTGCCAGCAGCCCCGGAGCAGACAGTGCAGAGCTAGCGAGCTCCTACAATGAGCAGTTCTTC.

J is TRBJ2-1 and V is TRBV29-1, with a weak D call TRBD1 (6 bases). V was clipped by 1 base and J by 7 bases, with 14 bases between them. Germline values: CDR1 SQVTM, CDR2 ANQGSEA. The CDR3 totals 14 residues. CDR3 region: CSVEGPRGGNEQFF. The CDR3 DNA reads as TGCAGCGTTGAAGGTCCCAGGGGCGGGAATGAGCAGTTCTTC.

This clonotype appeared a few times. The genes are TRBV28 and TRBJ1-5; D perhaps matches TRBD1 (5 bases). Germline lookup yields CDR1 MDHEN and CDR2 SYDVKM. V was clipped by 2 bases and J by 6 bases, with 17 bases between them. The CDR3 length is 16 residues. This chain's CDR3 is CASSLSTPGSPQPQHF. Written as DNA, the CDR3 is TGTGCCAGCAGTTTAAGTACCCCAGGGAGCCCTCAGCCCCAGCATTTT. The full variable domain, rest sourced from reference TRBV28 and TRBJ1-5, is DVKVTQSSRYLVKRTGEKVFLECVQDMDHENMFWYRQDPGLGLRLIYFSYDVKMKEKGDIPEGYSVSREKKERFSLILESASTNQTSMYLCASSLSTPGSPQPQHFGDGTRLSIL.

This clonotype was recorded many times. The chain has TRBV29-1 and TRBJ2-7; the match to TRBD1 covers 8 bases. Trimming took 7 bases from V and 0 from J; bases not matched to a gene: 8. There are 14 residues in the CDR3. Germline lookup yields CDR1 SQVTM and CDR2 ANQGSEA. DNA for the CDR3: TGCAGCGCCTCCTTCGGACAGGGCTCCTACGAGCAGTACTTC. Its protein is CSASFGQGSYEQYF.

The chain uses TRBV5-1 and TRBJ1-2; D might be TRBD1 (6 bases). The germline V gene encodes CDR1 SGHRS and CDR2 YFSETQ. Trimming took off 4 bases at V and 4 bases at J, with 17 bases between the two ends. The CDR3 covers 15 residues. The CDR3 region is CASSPEGDTSYGYTF. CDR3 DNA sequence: TGCGCCAGCAGCCCGGAGGGGGACACGTCCTATGGCTACACCTTC.